These T cell receptor beta chains were read from a single sample in a study of CD8+CD57+ T cells in acquired aplastic anemia. Using its own MiXCR run on the reads, TCRdb lists one record per CDR3 protein. The sample records about 160,000 distinct CDR3 sequences, around 75% being singletons. Sequenced input: sorted CD4+, CD8+, or CD8+CD57+ T cells (not recorded which) from PBMCs. The receptors were gathered from a human donor with aplastic anemia. The CDR3 runs from the conserved cysteine through the conserved F or W. A D gene is named only where the DNA matches it firmly. Part of the rows lack a size; the others show once, few, many or a class for expanded clones.

len	abundance	d_gene	j_gene	v_gene	CDR3nt	CDR3aa
12	-	TRBD1	TRBJ1-6	TRBV10-3	TGTGCCATCAGTCCTGGACAGGGCCCCCTCCACTTT	CAISPGQGPLHF
14	-	-	TRBJ2-5	TRBV19	TGTGCCAGTAGTATATGGGGTCGCGAGGAGACCCAGTACTTC	CASSIWGREETQYF
12	-	-	TRBJ1-2	TRBV19	TGTGCCAGTACCTCGTCGGGGCGAGGCTACACCTTC	CASTSSGRGYTF
12	-	-	TRBJ1-1	TRBV9	TGTGCCAGCCCGACAGAAAACACTGAAGCTTTCTTT	CASPTENTEAFF
13	few	-	TRBJ1-1	TRBV20-1	TGCAGTGCTAGACTTATTGTGAACACTGAAGCTTTCTTT	CSARLIVNTEAFF
17	many	TRBD2	TRBJ2-7	TRBV4-1	TGCGCCAGCAGCCAAGATAGGCTAGCGGGAGGATACTACGAGCAGTACTTC	CASSQDRLAGGYYEQYF
15	once	TRBD1	TRBJ1-2	TRBV7-8	TGTGCCAGCAGCCAAGGGACAGGAGACAACTATGGCTACACCTTC	CASSQGTGDNYGYTF
15	-	TRBD1	TRBJ2-1	TRBV24-1	TGTGCCACCAGTGACCCCAAGACAGGGGCGAATGAGCAGTTCTTC	CATSDPKTGANEQFF
16	-	TRBD1	TRBJ2-6	TRBV30	TGTGCCTGGAGTCTGGCAGGGGGCGGTGGGGCCAACGTCCTGACTTTC	CAWSLAGGGGANVLTF
14	-	-	TRBJ1-1	TRBV7-9	TGTGCCAGCAGCTTATGGAATGGGCCGAGTGAAGCTTTCTTT	CASSLWNGPSEAFF
16	-	-	TRBJ2-1	TRBV24-1	TGTGCCACCAGTGATTTGAAGGTTAGCTCCTACAATGAGCAGTTCTTC	CATSDLKVSSYNEQFF
15	-	-	TRBJ1-5	TRBV11-2	TGTGCCAGCAGCCCAAGTACGAATGTCGATCAGCCCCAGCATTTT	CASSPSTNVDQPQHF
14	few	-	TRBJ1-2	TRBV15	TGTGCCACCAGCAGAGCAAAGGAGGAAGGGAGCTACACCTTC	CATSRAKEEGSYTF
13	-	TRBD1	TRBJ1-6	TRBV20-1	TGCAGTGCTAGAACTACAGGGGGTTCACCCCTCCACTTT	CSARTTGGSPLHF
14	-	-	TRBJ2-3	TRBV15	TGTGCCACCAGCAGAGGGGAGGGCACAGATACGCAGTATTTT	CATSRGEGTDTQYF
15	many	-	TRBJ2-7	TRBV7-8	TGTGCCAGCACCTCAGGTGGGGGGCTAAGGAACGAGCAGTACTTC	CASTSGGGLRNEQYF
13	-	-	TRBJ1-1	TRBV5-1	TGCGCCACCTCGGGGGCAGGAGGGACTGAAGCTTTCTTT	CATSGAGGTEAFF
11	-	-	TRBJ2-7	TRBV7-2	TGTGCCAGCAGCTCCAACTACGAGCAGTGCTTC	CASSSNYEQCF
15	-	-	TRBJ2-1	TRBV28	TGTGCCAGCAGTTTAGAGTGGCAGGGATACAATGAGCAGTTCTTC	CASSLEWQGYNEQFF
14	few	-	TRBJ2-7	TRBV7-2	TGTGCCAGCAGCTTAGCGGGGGCGGGATACGAGCAGTACTTC	CASSLAGAGYEQYF
16	few	-	TRBJ2-5	TRBV15	TGTGCCACCAGCAGAGTCCGGGGATTTAACCAAGAGACCCAGTACTTC	CATSRVRGFNQETQYF
17	-	-	TRBJ2-1	TRBV24-1	TGTGCCACCAGTGTCGTCTGGGGGGACACCCCCTACAATGAGCAGTTCTTC	CATSVVWGDTPYNEQFF
15	-	TRBD2	TRBJ2-1	TRBV9	TGTGCCAGCAGCGCAGGACTAGCGGGGAACAATGAGCAGTTCTTC	CASSAGLAGNNEQFF
12	-	-	TRBJ1-6	TRBV6-6	TGTGCCAGCCGGGACGGTAATTCGCCCCTCCACTTT	CASRDGNSPLHF
18	-	TRBD2	TRBJ2-7	TRBV15	TGTGCCACCAGCGAGGATCCGGGAGGGGGATCCCTCTCCTACGAGCAGTACTTC	CATSEDPGGGSLSYEQYF
16	-	-	TRBJ2-1	TRBV2	TGTGCCAGCTTTGAGTATAGCTGGGTACGGTACAATGAGCAGTTCTTC	CASFEYSWVRYNEQFF
14	-	TRBD1	TRBJ2-7	TRBV7-9	TGTGCCAGCAGCGGACAGGGCACCGGTTACGAGCAGTACTTC	CASSGQGTGYEQYF